Each of the 20 T cell receptor beta chains below was sequenced from the same sample in a study of T cells in tuberculosis (dated by TCRdb to the late 2010s). Library prep was done by the immunoSEQ multiplex PCR assay. The table was pulled from immuneACCESS by TCRdb, which kept in-frame rearrangements only. Such tables lose some clones; where checked, under half of the loss comes from unresolved V genes, and the rest has no known cause. Present in this sample are roughly 44,000 clones, 90% to 95% of which were seen just once. Of the sample, roughly 7% falls within the top ten clones. Sequencing used PBMCs. The receptors were gathered from a donor between 10 and 35 years old with latent tuberculosis or without tuberculosis infection.

The chain links TRBV27 to TRBJ1-2; TRBD1 might be the D (6 bases). The germline V and J ends were trimmed by 4 bases and 6 bases, with 12 bases remaining between them. The CDR3 consists of 13 residues. Germline CDR1 and CDR2: MNHEY and SMNVEV (reference sequence). CDR3 in amino acids: CASSWGPENGYTF. The DNA of the CDR3 is TGTGCCAGCAGTTGGGGGCCAGAAAATGGCTACACCTTC.

The genes are TRBV6-6 and TRBJ1-6; maybe TRBD1 (5 bases). This CDR3 has 15 amino acids. In germline, CDR1 is MNHNY, CDR2 SVGAGI (reference sequence). V lost 8 bases and J 8 bases, leaving 19 bases between the germline ends. Here the CDR3 DNA reads TGTGCCAGCGCCGAGCCCTCTACGGGGGATTCACCCCTCCACTTT. Translation gives CASAEPSTGDSPLHF.

The chain links TRBV9 to TRBJ1-3; D gene unclear. The CDR3 is 16 amino acids. V dropped 0 bases and J dropped 2 bases, with 12 bases sitting between them. The V gene's germline CDR1 is SGDLS and CDR2 YYNGEE. The CDR3 DNA sequence: TGTGCCAGCAGCGTAGCCGGTTATGTGGCTGGAAACACCATATATTTT. Translating gives CASSVAGYVAGNTIYF. Full variable domain (outside the CDR3, taken from reference TRBV9 and TRBJ1-3): DSGVTQTPKHLITATGQRVTLRCSPRSGDLSVYWYQQSLDQGLQFLIQYYNGEERAKGNILERFSAQQFPDLHSELNLSSLELGDSALYFCASSVAGYVAGNTIYFGEGSWLTVV.

V and J are TRBV27 and TRBJ1-1; D may be TRBD1 (6 bases). Trimming took 2 bases from V and 5 from J, leaving 9 bases between them. CDR1 and CDR2 from the germline V gene are MNHEY and SMNVEV (reference sequence). The CDR3 sequence is 13 residues long. The CDR3 region is CASSLQGFTEAFF. The CDR3 coding sequence is TGTGCCAGCAGTTTACAGGGGTTTACTGAAGCTTTCTTT.

The chain couples TRBV11-1 to TRBJ2-1; 7 positions match TRBD2. Germline CDR1 is SGHAT and CDR2 is FQDESV (reference sequence). After removal of 5 bases from V and 7 bases from J, the junction contained 5 bases not matched to a gene. This CDR3 spans 13 amino acids. The CDR3 nucleotides read TGTGCCAGCAGCACCACCGGGGGGAATGAGCAGTTCTTC. Translated: CASSTTGGNEQFF.

This clone has just one count. The chain carries TRBV7-9 and TRBJ1-3; unclear D gene. CDR1 is SEHNR and CDR2 is FQNEAQ in the germline V gene (reference sequence). This CDR3 has 19 residues. V dropped 6 bases and J dropped 0 bases, with 24 bases sitting between them. The CDR3 loop reads CASSPRADRFKSSGNTIYF. CDR3 DNA sequence: TGTGCCAGCAGTCCGCGGGCAGATCGATTCAAGAGCTCTGGAAACACCATATATTTT.

J is TRBJ2-3 and V is TRBV19; TRBD1 might be the D (5 bases). CDR1 and CDR2 from the germline V gene are LNHDA and SQIVND (reference sequence). V shed 3 bases and J shed 3 bases, with 16 bases lying between them. The CDR3 has 16 amino acids. The DNA of the CDR3 is TGTGCCAGTAGTATCACCAGGGTGTTAGGGACAGATACGCAGTATTTT. This sequence encodes CASSITRVLGTDTQYF.

V and J are TRBV30 and TRBJ2-2; TRBD2 is a possible D gene (5 bases). The V gene's germline CDR1 is GTSNPN and CDR2 SVGIG (reference sequence). The ends were cut back, 2 bases at V and 6 bases at J, with 7 bases in the middle. The CDR3 totals 12 residues. CDR3 nucleotides: TGTGCCTGGAGTCGGGGTCCCGGGGAGCTGTTTTTT. It is translated as CAWSRGPGELFF.

The chain employs TRBV10-1 and TRBJ2-1; TRBD1 agrees at 10 bases. V lost 2 bases to trimming and J lost 4 bases; unmatched junction nucleotides: 5. In germline, CDR1 is WNHNN, CDR2 SYGVQD (reference sequence). The CDR3 extends over 16 amino acids. CDR3 nucleotides: TGCGCCAGCAGTGAGGGGACAGGGGTAGGATACAATGAGCAGTTCTTC. It yields the protein CASSEGTGVGYNEQFF.

This clone was observed once. This rearrangement joins TRBV10-3 to TRBJ1-5, with D uncertain. CDR3 length: 14 amino acids. V shed 0 bases and J shed 5 bases, with 8 bases lying between them. Per the germline V gene, CDR1 is ENHRY and CDR2 is SYGVKD. This chain's CDR3 is CAISESKGDQPQHF. CDR3 coding DNA: TGTGCCATCAGTGAGTCGAAGGGAGATCAGCCCCAGCATTTT.

The chain combines TRBV6-1 with TRBJ1-3, with D perhaps TRBD1 (5 bases). V lost 10 bases to trimming and J lost 2 bases, with 18 bases between them. Germline V gene lookup returns CDR1 MNHNS and CDR2 SASEGT. The CDR3 sequence is 15 residues long. The CDR3 nucleotides read TGTGCCACCGCTCCTAGGGGTGGCGCTGGAAACACCATATATTTT. This codes for CATAPRGGAGNTIYF.

The chain couples TRBV7-2 to TRBJ2-7; 8 bases fit TRBD2. V gave up 1 base and J gave up 2 bases; unmatched junction bases: 10. The germline V gene has CDR1 SGHTA and CDR2 FQGNSA. The CDR3 length is 17 residues. The CDR3 here is CASSLGAAGEGPYEQYF. CDR3 in DNA: TGTGCCAGCAGCTTAGGGGCAGCGGGAGAGGGACCCTACGAGCAGTACTTC.

The gene calls are TRBV5-4 and TRBJ1-5, with no clear D. The CDR3 has 15 residues. V was shortened by 2 bases and J by 5 bases, with 14 bases between the two germline ends. Germline V CDR1 and CDR2: SGHNT, YYREEE (reference sequence). CDR3 bases: TGTGCCAGCAGCTTCTCCCGGGGTACTCATCAGCCCCAGCATTTT. Translating it yields CASSFSRGTHQPQHF.

The V gene is TRBV4-1, the J gene TRBJ1-4, with a tentative D call TRBD1 (5 bases). Trimming left V 0 bases short and J 8 bases short, with 19 bases between. The CDR3 covers 17 residues. Per the germline V gene, CDR1 is MGHRA and CDR2 is YSYEKL. The DNA for the CDR3 is TGCGCCAGCAGCCAAGATTCAGGGCCCGGAGGGAAGGAAAAACTGTTTTTT. Amino acid sequence: CASSQDSGPGGKEKLFF.

The J gene is TRBJ2-7, the V gene TRBV27, with a weak D call TRBD1 (6 bases). Deletions cut 4 bases from V and 1 base from J, with 11 bases between. Per the germline V gene, CDR1 is MNHEY and CDR2 is SMNVEV (reference sequence). This CDR3 is built from 14 residues. The DNA for the CDR3 is TGTGCCAGCAGTTCCTCGACAGGATCCTACGAGCAGTACTTC. Its translation: CASSSSTGSYEQYF.

J is TRBJ1-3 and V is TRBV30; 7 bases match TRBD1. Trimming at V came to 1 base and at J to 0 bases, leaving 3 bases not matched to a gene. The CDR3 sequence is 15 residues long. CDR1 GTSNPN and CDR2 SVGIG come from the germline V gene (reference sequence). CDR3 region: CAWSADRASGNTIYF. As DNA, the CDR3 is TGTGCCTGGAGTGCCGACAGGGCCTCTGGAAACACCATATATTTT.

This chain uses TRBV5-6 with TRBJ2-2; TRBD2 might be the D (6 bases). There are 16 residues in the CDR3. Per the germline V gene, CDR1 is SGHDT and CDR2 is YYEEEE. V lost 5 bases to trimming and J lost 2 bases, with 16 bases between them. The CDR3 is CASRILAGINTGELFF. CDR3 nucleotide sequence: TGTGCCAGCAGGATTCTGGCGGGGATTAACACCGGGGAGCTGTTTTTT.

CDR3 amino acids: CASWDTLNTGELFF. CDR3 in DNA: TGTGCCAGCTGGGACACCCTGAACACCGGGGAGCTGTTTTTT. V and J are TRBV2 and TRBJ2-2, with a tentative D call TRBD1 (6 bases). The CDR3 is 14 residues long. Germline CDR1 reads SNHLY; CDR2 reads FYNNEI. Trimming took 8 bases from V and 1 from J, leaving 11 bases between them.

This sequence joins TRBV29-1 and TRBJ1-3; the match to TRBD1 covers 7 bases. The V gene's germline CDR1 is SQVTM and CDR2 ANQGSEA. This CDR3 region has 14 residues. With 6 bases clipped from V and 3 bases from J, the junction kept 8 bases outside the gene matches. Written as DNA, the CDR3 is TGCAGCGTCGAACGGGGGACAGTTGGAAACACCATATATTTT. Translated: CSVERGTVGNTIYF.

This clone was seen once. The chain carries TRBV6-6 and TRBJ2-4, with 7 positions matching TRBD1. CDR3 size: 15 residues. Germline CDR1 and CDR2: MNHNY and SVGAGI (reference sequence). Losses at the gene ends were 6 bases for V and 1 base for J; bases not matched to a gene: 6. CDR3 protein: CASRPQGWAKNIQYF. CDR3 coding DNA: TGTGCCAGCAGACCACAGGGGTGGGCCAAAAACATTCAGTACTTC.